This T cell receptor (beta chain) was recovered during a study of human T cells and chemical hapten exposure. The wider study: The use of 2% DPC on roughly 2 cm by roughly 2 cm of upper inner arm skin constituted sensitization.

The germline CDR1 and CDR2 sequences are SGHNT and YYREEE (reference sequence). CDR3 length: 16 residues. J was trimmed by 4 bases and V by 3 bases; bases with no gene match: 4. Documented time point: patch test 1, 2 weeks after DPC sensitization. As to treatment: therapeutic diphenylcyclopropenone sensitization with weekly scalp DPC. Those who donated were patients with alopecia, 18 to 70 years of age, and suitable for DPC. MiXCR, applied by TCRdb to the RACE reads, yields one record per CDR3 protein. This sample carries just over 80,000 distinct CDR3 sequences, 9.5% to 12% of them seen once, and the ten largest clones take approximately 4.6%.

The specimen was whole blood, collected in connection with sensitization to the hapten diphenylcyclopropenone (DPC). The receptor was isolated from a woman aged 50 to 65 with alopecia areata. Some clones in this sample may be carry-over from other donors' samples. The rearrangement joins TRBV5-4 to TRBJ2-7; 16 bases line up with TRBD2. CDR3 amino acids: CASSSGTSGGAYEQYF. CDR3 in DNA: TGTGCCAGCAGCTCCGGGACTAGCGGGGGGGCATACGAGCAGTACTTC.